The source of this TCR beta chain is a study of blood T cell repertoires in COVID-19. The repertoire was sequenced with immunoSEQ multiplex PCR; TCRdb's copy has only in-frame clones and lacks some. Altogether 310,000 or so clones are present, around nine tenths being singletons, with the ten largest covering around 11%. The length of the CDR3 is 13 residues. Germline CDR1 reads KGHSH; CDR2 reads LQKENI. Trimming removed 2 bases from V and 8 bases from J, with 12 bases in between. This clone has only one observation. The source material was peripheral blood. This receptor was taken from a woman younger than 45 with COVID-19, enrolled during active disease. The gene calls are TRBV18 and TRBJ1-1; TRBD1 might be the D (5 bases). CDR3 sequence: CASSPRGSGEAFF. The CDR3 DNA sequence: TGTGCCAGCTCACCAAGGGGTTCCGGGGAAGCTTTCTTT.